This TCR beta chain was obtained from a study of long-term antiretroviral therapy in people with HIV (dated by TCRdb to 2021 to 2024). With respect to the entire study: The earliest samples were collected about a decade before the 2015 WHO recommendation for immediate ART, when ART was typically delayed until CD4 counts fell. A retrospective serial study tested whether changes in peripheral blood TRB repertoire composition and diversity were associated with ART initiation and durable HIV suppression. A total of approximately 200 cryopreserved PBMC samples came from 25 to 35 adults with confirmed HIV infection and were collected serially over a mean of about six years (range 1-12). Of the roughly 30 participants with HIV, 10 to 11 were female. No cross-contamination during QIAcube processing was shown when test extractions of a monoclonal T-cell line were performed alongside fewer than 35 polyclonal samples.

Including the terminal cysteine and phenylalanine, the CDR3 comprises 15 residues. Here the CDR3 DNA is all that survives: 45 bases in frame from base 1. V is cut back by 5 bases and J by 5 bases, with 8 bases in the junction unmatched. Per the germline V gene (reference sequence), SGHNT is the CDR1 and YYREEE is the CDR2. Sequencing of the TRB variable region was done with the immunoSEQ hsTCRB v3.0 assay at survey level resolution. The target sequencing depth for TRB was 40,000-50,000 T-cell genomes per sample. TRB libraries were pooled and sequenced on an Illumina MiSeq using a v3 150-cycle kit. As for the authors' bioinformatics: Repertoire analysis ran in R within a reproducible Nextflow workflow covering QC, data transformation and analysis. Custom analyses were implemented in LymphoSeq2, an R package for AIRR-Seq data exploration. After excluding a few samples that yielded fewer than 5000 total TRB sequences, under 200 HIV repertoires remained for analysis. Among the 188 retained HIV repertoires, 59 were collected before ART initiation and approximately 130 were collected after ART initiation. Repertoires were downsampled to 5000 TRB nucleotide sequences, and summary statistics were averaged over 100 downsampling iterations. The analysis kept only TRB sequences whose CDR3 regions were at least seven amino acids long. Two measures captured diversity: a Shannon entropy-derived clonality score and the Gini coefficient. In the repertoire networks, any two of the top 5000 CDR3 amino acid sequences were connected whenever the two sequences differed by an edit distance of one. Antigen specificity groups and MHC restriction were predicted for TRB CDR3 amino acid sequences with GLIPH2. To flag known associations with CMV, EBV, HIV or tissue antigens, CDR3 amino acid sequences were compared against VDJdb and McPAS-TCR. Pre-ART, post-ART and control groups were compared with Wilcoxon signed-rank tests and Holm-Bonferroni correction. The table was pulled from immuneACCESS by TCRdb, which kept in-frame rearrangements only. Such tables lose some clones; where checked, under half of the loss comes from unresolved V genes, and the rest has no known cause. V and J calls plus clone size are reproduced from that table; the DNA served to infer D and trimming. This sample is represented by tens of thousands of clones; around 84% of them were singletons. 19% of the sample is held by the ten biggest clonotypes.

Participants were included only if at least one PBMC sample before ART initiation and at least two post-ART samples were available. Every participant with HIV received treatment in the United States of America. Before DNA extraction, cryopreserved samples of about 0.9-11 million PBMC were thawed and washed. At the time of the earliest PBMC sample, participants with HIV were aged between about 20 and 60 years. PBMC samples were contributed by each participant from 1-4 timepoints before ART initiation and 2-8 timepoints after ART initiation, with a median of 7 samples. Serial HIV viral load, CD4+ T-cell count, ART history and demographic data were obtained for every participant. A Qiagen kit on a QIAcube was used to extract genomic DNA from unsorted PBMC, with samples processed in batches of 12. Notes on this clone: The antigen it recognizes is unknown. No per-base quality is available; no much larger clone lies one base away.

General conclusions and limits of the study: Limited PBMC availability meant only the TCR beta chain was sequenced, without alpha chain pairing. No data were available on ART adherence, viral resistance or therapy changes, limiting inferences about post-ART repertoire changes. Because pre-ART samples had limited cell numbers, profiling was done on unsorted PBMC rather than on sorted CD4+ and CD8+ T cells. Samples dated from 2004 to 2017, and the ART regimens used may be less effective than current ones. Narrower CDR3 length ranges were observed in HIV repertoires than in controls, and an antigen-experienced repertoire with only a slight naive shift after ART was suggested by the network structure. Expanded TRB clones identified before ART initiation dominated the repertoire across all time points, though the dominance fluctuated and decreased in many PLHIV after ART. Starting ART was linked to a significant rise in TRB diversity, yet even with long-term ART the diversity remained significantly lower than in transplant donor controls.

The starting material was unsorted PBMCs, obtained 0.1 years before starting antiretroviral therapy. This chain joins TRBV5-4 to TRBJ2-3; 10 bases in the middle match TRBD2. This TCR derives from a man between 18 and 35 years old with HIV. The CDR3 loop reads CASRPLAGEGDTQYF. DNA sequence: TGTGCCAGCAGGCCTCTAGCGGGAGAGGGAGATACGCAGTATTTT.